This T cell receptor (beta chain) was sequenced during a study of blood T cell repertoires in COVID-19. Turning to the study itself: Sources were T cells, B-cell-depleted T cells, or PBMCs; the material itself was cDNA or gDNA.

Germline V gives CDR1 SGHRS, CDR2 YFSETQ. The CDR3 is 13 residues long. J lost 8 bases, V lost 4 bases, and 6 bases had no gene match. Using immunoSEQ multiplex PCR, the repertoire was profiled, and TCRdb retains in-frame clones only, with some absent. The table lists about 140,000 clones, roughly four fifths of them singletons, with less than 5% in the top ten. In this sample, this clone turned up once. This TCR was sampled from a woman at least 80 years old with acute or convalescent COVID-19. The chain links TRBV5-1 to TRBJ1-2; 9 nucleotides match TRBD1. The sequenced material came from peripheral blood. CDR3: CASSEGQGGGYTF. CDR3 sequence (DNA): TGCGCCAGCAGCGAGGGACAGGGAGGGGGCTACACCTTC.